Reported below is one T cell receptor beta chain. Its antigen is not known. This sample was included in a study of T-cell memory formation after mild COVID-19. Study-wide background: Largely donor-specific TCR clusters were found.

Study conclusions and caveats: Clones contracting across day 15 to 85 had a balanced CD4/CD8 profile; later expanding clones leaned CD4+. Researchers report contracting CD4+ clones mostly in CM and EM, with CD8+ clones in EMRA.

The CDR3 runs 13 residues. The germline CDR1 and CDR2 sequences are LGHNA and YSLEER. V lost 1 base to trimming and J lost 6 bases, with 10 bases between them. TCRdb redid the calling of the 5' RACE reads with MiXCR, one entry per CDR3 protein. Among 200,000 to 250,000 distinct CDR3 sequences, around 25% were seen once, and the ten largest hold about an eighth. The TCR comes from an adult woman who had mild COVID-19 (a few samples of this study predate the infection). Cell type and time point are not known. The rearrangement links TRBV4-3 to TRBJ2-7, with D perhaps matching TRBD1 (5 bases). Material: PBMCs or a T cell subset sorted from them (not recorded which). In DNA, the CDR3 is TGCGCCAGCAGCCAAGTTAGGGGAATCGAGCAGTACTTC. Residues: CASSQVRGIEQYF.